The 6 T cell receptor beta chains given below trace back to one sample, sequenced in a study of blood T cell repertoires in COVID-19 (TCRdb year 2020). Preparation of the library involved the immunoSEQ multiplex PCR assay. Not all clones reach the TCRdb copy of this immuneACCESS table, which keeps in-frame sequences only. Checked studies attribute under half of the gap to unresolved V genes and leave the rest unexplained. This sample lists approximately 81,000 clones; approximately 78% were detected once. Over 7% of the sample belongs to the ten largest clones. The specimen was peripheral blood. The receptors originated from a human donor in a cohort sampled during active COVID-19.

J is TRBJ2-3 and V is TRBV3-1 (or the pseudogene TRBV3-2); D ambiguous. CDR3 length: 16 amino acids. Germline CDR1 reads LGHDT; CDR2 reads YNNKEL (reference sequence). Trimming took 4 bases from V and 2 from J, leaving 16 bases between them. CDR3 nucleotides: TGTGCCAGCAGCCCCCGTCCTGGGCTGCACACAGATACGCAGTATTTT. This codes for CASSPRPGLHTDTQYF.

The chain employs TRBV9 and TRBJ1-6; tentative D call: TRBD1 (6 bases). Germline CDR1 SGDLS, CDR2 YYNGEE. CDR3 length: 16 residues. V lost 2 bases, J lost 1 base, and 10 bases lay in between. CDR3 sequence reads: CASSVNRVSYNSPLHF. Here the CDR3 DNA reads TGTGCCAGCAGCGTGAACAGGGTATCCTATAATTCACCCCTCCACTTT.

The chain links TRBV7-6 to TRBJ2-3; 7 bases match TRBD2. V lost 5 bases, J lost 2 bases, and 7 bases stayed unmatched. The germline V gene encodes CDR1 SGHVS and CDR2 FNYEAQ. The CDR3 covers 15 residues. The CDR3 reads CASSPGGGYTDTQYF. CDR3 in DNA: TGTGCCAGCAGCCCTGGGGGGGGGTACACAGATACGCAGTATTTT.

CDR3 protein: CASRRGQYYGYTF. CDR3 nucleotides: TGTGCCAGCAGGCGGGGCCAGTACTATGGCTACACCTTC. The gene calls are TRBV12-3 or TRBV12-4 and TRBJ1-2; possible D gene TRBD1, 5 bases. This CDR3 spans 13 amino acids. The germline V and J ends were trimmed by 6 bases and 3 bases, with 11 bases remaining between them.

The rearrangement uses TRBV6-2 or TRBV6-3 and TRBJ2-3, with TRBD2 as a possible D gene (6 bases). The CDR3 extends over 15 amino acids. The germline CDR1 and CDR2 sequences are MNHEY and SVGEGT. The V and J ends lost 6 bases and 0 bases respectively, with 13 bases between them. The CDR3 DNA follows: TGTGCCAGCAGCGCCTCCGGGACTAGCACAGATACGCAGTATTTT. This gives the protein CASSASGTSTDTQYF.

This chain connects TRBV7-9 to TRBJ2-7, with 9 positions matching TRBD2. Germline values: CDR1 SEHNR, CDR2 FQNEAQ (reference sequence). V was pared by 3 bases and J by 3 bases, with 6 bases of the junction left unmatched. This CDR3 spans 15 amino acids. The CDR3 spells CASSLGSGGSYEQYF. CDR3 in DNA: TGTGCCAGCAGCTTGGGTAGCGGGGGTAGCTACGAGCAGTACTTC.